These T cell receptor beta chains were read from a single sample in a study of CD8+CD57+ T cells in acquired aplastic anemia. TCRdb processed the reads anew with MiXCR; each CDR3 protein has one entry. The sample has some 130,000 distinct CDR3 sequences, 40% to 45% seen once. The specimen was sorted CD4+, CD8+, or CD8+CD57+ T cells (not recorded which) from PBMCs. These receptors were collected from a human donor in good health, serving as a control. CDR3s include the opening cysteine and the closing phenylalanine or tryptophan. Each record gives: clone size, J gene, D gene, V gene, CDR3 DNA, CDR3 protein. D genes are given only for firm matches. A row's size may be missing; if present it is once, few, many or a size class.

-	TRBJ1-6	-	TRBV3-1	TGTGCCAGCAGCCGACCCGGTATTTCCTATAATTCACCCCTCCACTTT	CASSRPGISYNSPLHF
many	TRBJ2-1	TRBD1	TRBV6-1	TGTGCCAGCAGTGGACAGGGCCGATACAATGAGCAGTTCTTC	CASSGQGRYNEQFF
-	TRBJ2-7	-	TRBV29-1	TGCAGCGTTGCCAGAAGGCAGAGATACGAGCAGTACTTC	CSVARRQRYEQYF
-	TRBJ1-2	TRBD1	TRBV10-3	TGTGCCATCAGGGGGCAAGGGACAGGGGGGTATGGCTACACCTTC	CAIRGQGTGGYGYTF
-	TRBJ2-1	-	TRBV19	TGTGCCAGTAGTCGGAGGACGGATACCTACAATGAGCAGTTCTTC	CASSRRTDTYNEQFF
few	TRBJ2-2	-	TRBV6-1	TGTGCCAGCAGTGAAGCACAGGGATGGGCCACCGGGGAGCTGTTTTTT	CASSEAQGWATGELFF
-	TRBJ2-1	-	TRBV4-1	TGCGCCAGCAGCCAAGATGCCCTGGGCTCCTACAATGAGCAGTTCTTC	CASSQDALGSYNEQFF
many	TRBJ2-7	-	TRBV7-8	TGTGCCAGCAGCTTGCAACCAGTCTCCTACGAGCAGTACTTC	CASSLQPVSYEQYF
-	TRBJ2-5	-	TRBV27	TGTGCCAGCAGTCCGCACACTAGCTTGGAGACCCAGTACTTC	CASSPHTSLETQYF
few	TRBJ2-1	-	TRBV29-1	TGCAGCGCCGCCTACAATGAGCAGTTCTTC	CSAAYNEQFF